Shown below are 13 T cell receptor beta chains from a single sample sequenced in a study of T cell repertoires in cytomegalovirus infection (dated by TCRdb to between 2018 and 2021). Sequencing instrument: Illumina HiSeq 1500. TCRdb's own reprocessing of the public reads used fastp at Q25 and MiXCR and kept productive beta chains. Duplicate CDR3 protein sequences are folded into a single record with the most common DNA and genes. The sample table contains 200,000 or so distinct CDR3 sequences; only one count was recorded for 28% of them. Jointly, the top ten make up just over 30% of the sample. Sequencing was done on a sample of PBMCs. The receptor source for this set is a human donor in good health (CMV status not recorded). Some clones in this sample may be carry-over from other donors' samples.

This clonotype occurred a few times. V usage is TRBV5-4 and J usage is TRBJ1-2; unclear D gene. From germline, CDR1 is SGHNT and CDR2 YYREEE (reference sequence). The V gene lost 3 bases and the J gene lost 8 bases, with 14 bases spanning the gap. The CDR3 runs 13 residues. The CDR3 is CASSSPWGDGYTF. The DNA of the CDR3 is TGTGCCAGCAGCTCGCCTTGGGGAGACGGCTACACCTTC.

The chain is built from TRBV6-2 or TRBV6-3 and TRBJ1-6; no reliable D call. V was shortened by 6 bases and J by 8 bases, with 11 bases between the two germline ends. The length of the CDR3 is 13 residues. CDR1 is MNHEY and CDR2 is SVGEGT in the germline V gene. The CDR3, as DNA: TGTGCCAGCAGGAAGTCGGGAGATTCACCCCTCCACTTT. Its translation is CASRKSGDSPLHF.

The chain uses TRBV20-1 and TRBJ1-6; 7 bases match TRBD1. The ends lost 5 bases at V and 6 bases at J; junction bases unmatched: 7. Germline-derived CDR1 and CDR2 are DFQATT and SNEGSKA (reference sequence). The CDR3 consists of 14 residues. CDR3 sequence (DNA): TGCAGTGCTGCAACAGGGGAGGGTAATTCACCCCTCCACTTT. Its translation is CSAATGEGNSPLHF.

This clonotype showed up just a few times. This sequence joins TRBV7-2 and TRBJ2-4; D ambiguous. CDR1 SGHTA and CDR2 FQGNSA come from the germline V gene. The CDR3 length is 16 residues. Trimming pared 5 bases from V and 0 bases from J, leaving 14 bases between. The CDR3 coding sequence is TGTGCCAGCAGCCCTGACGGATATCTAGCCAAAAACATTCAGTACTTC. Its translation: CASSPDGYLAKNIQYF.

V and J are TRBV12-3 or TRBV12-4 and TRBJ1-2; D call uncertain. V lost 1 base, J lost 5 bases, and 8 bases lay in between. The CDR3 runs to 13 residues. Here the CDR3 reads CASSLEGNYGYTF. Here the CDR3 DNA reads TGTGCCAGCAGTTTAGAGGGCAATTATGGCTACACCTTC.

V gene TRBV15 combines with J gene TRBJ1-5; 8 bases map to TRBD1. The ends lost 4 bases at V and 2 bases at J; junction bases unmatched: 4. CDR3 length: 15 residues. CDR1 is LNHNV, CDR2 YYDKDF, per germline (reference sequence). The CDR3 here is CATSIATGGNQPQHF. The CDR3 coding sequence is TGTGCCACCAGCATCGCGACAGGGGGCAATCAGCCCCAGCATTTT.

This clonotype was seen once. The chain links TRBV12-3 or TRBV12-4 to TRBJ1-2, with 7 bases identical to TRBD1. The CDR3 length is 15 residues. The trim removed 5 bases at V and 2 bases at J, leaving 8 bases unmatched. In DNA form, the CDR3 reads TGTGCCAGCAGTCTGGCGAGGGGGCCCAACTATGGCTACACCTTC. Protein sequence: CASSLARGPNYGYTF.

This clonotype has at least ten counts. This chain joins TRBV12-3 or TRBV12-4 and TRBJ2-5; D not resolved. This CDR3 spans 15 amino acids. V was shortened by 5 bases and J by 5 bases, with 18 bases between the two germline ends. The CDR3 bases are TGTGCCAGCAGTCCACCCGGCGGCCCCGGGGAGACCCAGTACTTC. Its translation: CASSPPGGPGETQYF.

This chain joins TRBV6-2 or TRBV6-3 and TRBJ1-4; D is undetermined. Germline values: CDR1 MNHEY, CDR2 SVGEGT. CDR3 length: 14 amino acids. Between the trimmed V and J ends, which lost 5 bases and 5 bases, there was a span of 12 bases. As DNA, the CDR3 is TGTGCCAGCAGTATGGGATTCGGGAATGAAAAACTGTTTTTT. Amino acids: CASSMGFGNEKLFF.

The chain joins TRBV7-6 to TRBJ1-3; D is ambiguous. The CDR3 covers 15 residues. CDR1 and CDR2 (germline): SGHVS, FNYEAQ. V was trimmed by 3 bases and J by 0 bases, leaving 9 bases between them. The DNA of the CDR3 is TGTGCCAGCAGCTTTGGCGGAACCTCTGGAAACACCATATATTTT. This encodes CASSFGGTSGNTIYF. The full variable domain, its missing parts supplied by reference TRBV7-6 and TRBJ1-3, is GAGVSQSPRYKVTKRGQDVALRCDPISGHVSLYWYRQALGQGPEFLTYFNYEAQQDKSGLPNDRFSAERPEGSISTLTIQRTEQRDSAMYRCASSFGGTSGNTIYFGEGSWLTVV.

This clonotype qualifies as medium-sized. The chain links TRBV7-8 to TRBJ2-3; no definite D call. Trimming removed 1 base from V and 1 base from J, with 15 bases in between. CDR1 and CDR2 (germline): SGHVS, FQNEAQ. There are 17 residues in the CDR3. CDR3 region: CASSLVVGGEGTDTQYF. The CDR3 nucleotides are TGTGCCAGCAGCTTAGTGGTGGGCGGCGAAGGCACAGATACGCAGTATTTT.

This clonotype has at least ten counts. CDR3 nucleotide sequence: TGTGCCAGCAGCTGTCAAAGAGGGCAGCCCCAGCATTTT. This translates into CASSCQRGQPQHF. This chain links TRBV7-8 with TRBJ1-5; D is unclear. V gave up 4 bases and J gave up 7 bases, with 11 bases separating them. CDR1 and CDR2 (germline): SGHVS, FQNEAQ. This CDR3 contains 13 residues.

This clonotype was detected many times. The J gene is TRBJ2-7, the V gene TRBV20-1; weak D call: TRBD2 (7 bases). CDR1 is DFQATT, CDR2 SNEGSKA, per germline (reference sequence). This CDR3 has 15 residues. V lost 3 bases to trimming and J lost 1 base, with 16 bases between them. CDR3 sequence: CSASLTGRGSYEQYF. The CDR3, as DNA: TGCAGTGCTAGCCTAACAGGGCGGGGGTCCTACGAGCAGTACTTC.